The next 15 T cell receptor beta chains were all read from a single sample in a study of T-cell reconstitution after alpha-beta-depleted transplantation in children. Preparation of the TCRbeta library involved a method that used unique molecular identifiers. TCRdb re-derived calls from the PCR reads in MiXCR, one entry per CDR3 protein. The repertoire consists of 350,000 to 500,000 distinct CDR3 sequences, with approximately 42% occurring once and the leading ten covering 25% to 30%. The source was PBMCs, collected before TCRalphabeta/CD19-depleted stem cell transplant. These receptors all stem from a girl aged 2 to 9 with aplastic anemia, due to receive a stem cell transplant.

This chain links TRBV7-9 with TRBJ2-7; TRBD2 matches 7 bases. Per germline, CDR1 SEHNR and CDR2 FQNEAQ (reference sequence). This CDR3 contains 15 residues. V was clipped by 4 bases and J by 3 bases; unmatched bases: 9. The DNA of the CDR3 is TGTGCCAGCAGCTCCAACTCCGGGACTAACTACGAGCAGTACTTC. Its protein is CASSSNSGTNYEQYF.

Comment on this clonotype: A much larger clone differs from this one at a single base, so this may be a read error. CDR3 region: CASSITSGSTDTQNF. The CDR3 DNA reads as TGTGCCAGCAGTATTACTAGCGGGAGTACAGATACGCAGAATTTT. The chain uses TRBV28 and TRBJ2-3; 11 bases match TRBD2. The CDR3 is made up of 15 amino acids. Germline lookup yields CDR1 MDHEN and CDR2 SYDVKM.

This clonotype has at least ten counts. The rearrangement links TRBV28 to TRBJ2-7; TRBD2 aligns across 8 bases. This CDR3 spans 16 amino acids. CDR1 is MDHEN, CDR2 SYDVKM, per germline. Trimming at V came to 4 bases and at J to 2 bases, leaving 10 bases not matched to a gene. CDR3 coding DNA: TGTGCCAGCAGTTGGCCCTTTACGGGAGGGCCCTACGAGCAGTACTTC. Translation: CASSWPFTGGPYEQYF.

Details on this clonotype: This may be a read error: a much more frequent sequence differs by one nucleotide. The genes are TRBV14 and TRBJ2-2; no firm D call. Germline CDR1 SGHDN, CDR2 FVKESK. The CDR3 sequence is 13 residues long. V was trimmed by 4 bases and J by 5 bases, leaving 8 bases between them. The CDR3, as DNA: TGTGCCAGCAGCCCCCTGGGAACCGGGGAGCTGTTTTTT. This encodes CASSPLGTGELFF.

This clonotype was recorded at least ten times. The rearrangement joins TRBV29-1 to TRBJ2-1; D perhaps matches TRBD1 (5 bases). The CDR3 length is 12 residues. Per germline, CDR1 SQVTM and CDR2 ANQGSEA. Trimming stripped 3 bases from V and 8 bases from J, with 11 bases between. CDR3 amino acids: CSVEGLSDEQFF. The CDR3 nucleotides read TGCAGCGTTGAGGGGCTTTCGGATGAGCAGTTCTTC.

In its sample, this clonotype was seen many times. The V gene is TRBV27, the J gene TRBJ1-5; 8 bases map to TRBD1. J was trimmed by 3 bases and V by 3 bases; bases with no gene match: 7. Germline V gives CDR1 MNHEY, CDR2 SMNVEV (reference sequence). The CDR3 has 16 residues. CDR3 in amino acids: CASSFYRGGTNQPQHF. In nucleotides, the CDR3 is TGTGCCAGCAGTTTTTACAGGGGGGGGACCAATCAGCCCCAGCATTTT.

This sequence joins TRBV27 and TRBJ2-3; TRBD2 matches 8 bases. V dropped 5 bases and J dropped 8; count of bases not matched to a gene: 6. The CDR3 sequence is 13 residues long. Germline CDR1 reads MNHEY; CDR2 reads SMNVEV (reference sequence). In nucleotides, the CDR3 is TGTGCCAGCAGTCTAAAGCGGGGGAGTACGCAGTATTTT. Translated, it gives CASSLKRGSTQYF.

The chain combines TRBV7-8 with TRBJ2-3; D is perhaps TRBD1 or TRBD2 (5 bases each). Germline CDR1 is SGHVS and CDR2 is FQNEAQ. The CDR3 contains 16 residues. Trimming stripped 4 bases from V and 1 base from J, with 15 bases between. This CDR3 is CASSSQGAGGTDTQYF. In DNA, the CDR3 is TGTGCCAGCAGCTCCCAAGGGGCGGGTGGCACAGATACGCAGTATTTT.

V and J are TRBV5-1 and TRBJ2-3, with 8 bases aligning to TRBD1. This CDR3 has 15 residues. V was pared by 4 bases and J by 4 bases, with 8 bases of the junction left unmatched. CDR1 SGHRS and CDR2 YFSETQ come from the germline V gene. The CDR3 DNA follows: TGCGCCAGCAGCCCAGGACAGGGTGGCGCAGATACGCAGTATTTT. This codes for CASSPGQGGADTQYF.

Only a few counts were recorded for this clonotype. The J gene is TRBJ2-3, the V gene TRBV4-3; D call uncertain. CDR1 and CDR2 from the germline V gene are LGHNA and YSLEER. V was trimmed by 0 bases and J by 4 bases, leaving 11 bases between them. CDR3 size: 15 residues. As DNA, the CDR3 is TGCGCCAGCAGCCAAGATAAGACCAGATCAGATACGCAGTATTTT. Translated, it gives CASSQDKTRSDTQYF.

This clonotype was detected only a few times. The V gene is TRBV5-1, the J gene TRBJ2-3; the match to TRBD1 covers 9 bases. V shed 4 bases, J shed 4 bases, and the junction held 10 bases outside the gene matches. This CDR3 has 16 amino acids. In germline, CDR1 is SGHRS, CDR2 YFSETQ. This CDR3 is CASSRGGTGTADTQYF. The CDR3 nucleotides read TGCGCCAGCAGCCGTGGGGGGACAGGGACCGCAGATACGCAGTATTTT.

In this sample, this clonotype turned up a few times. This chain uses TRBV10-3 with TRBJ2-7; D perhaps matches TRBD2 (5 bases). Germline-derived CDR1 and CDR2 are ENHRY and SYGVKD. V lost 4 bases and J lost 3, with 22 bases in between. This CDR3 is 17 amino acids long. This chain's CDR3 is CAISGFLSSRLNYEQYF. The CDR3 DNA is TGTGCCATCAGTGGATTTTTGTCAAGCAGACTAAACTACGAGCAGTACTTC.

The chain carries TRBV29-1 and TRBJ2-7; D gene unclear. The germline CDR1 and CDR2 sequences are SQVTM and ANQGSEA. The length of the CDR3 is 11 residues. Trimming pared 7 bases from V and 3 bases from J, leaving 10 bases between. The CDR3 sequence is CSAARGYEQYF. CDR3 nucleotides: TGCAGCGCTGCGAGAGGCTACGAGCAGTACTTC.

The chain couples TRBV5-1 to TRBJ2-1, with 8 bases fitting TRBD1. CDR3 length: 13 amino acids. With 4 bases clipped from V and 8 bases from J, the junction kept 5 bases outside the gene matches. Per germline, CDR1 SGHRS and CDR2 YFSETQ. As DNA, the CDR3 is TGCGCCAGCAGCAACGACAGGGGCTATGAGCAGTTCTTC. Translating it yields CASSNDRGYEQFF.

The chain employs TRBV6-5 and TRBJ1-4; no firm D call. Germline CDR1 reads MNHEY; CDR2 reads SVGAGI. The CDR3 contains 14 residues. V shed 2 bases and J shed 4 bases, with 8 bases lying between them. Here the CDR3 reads CASSYLGGNEKLFF. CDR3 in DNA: TGTGCCAGCAGTTACCTGGGTGGTAATGAAAAACTGTTTTTT.